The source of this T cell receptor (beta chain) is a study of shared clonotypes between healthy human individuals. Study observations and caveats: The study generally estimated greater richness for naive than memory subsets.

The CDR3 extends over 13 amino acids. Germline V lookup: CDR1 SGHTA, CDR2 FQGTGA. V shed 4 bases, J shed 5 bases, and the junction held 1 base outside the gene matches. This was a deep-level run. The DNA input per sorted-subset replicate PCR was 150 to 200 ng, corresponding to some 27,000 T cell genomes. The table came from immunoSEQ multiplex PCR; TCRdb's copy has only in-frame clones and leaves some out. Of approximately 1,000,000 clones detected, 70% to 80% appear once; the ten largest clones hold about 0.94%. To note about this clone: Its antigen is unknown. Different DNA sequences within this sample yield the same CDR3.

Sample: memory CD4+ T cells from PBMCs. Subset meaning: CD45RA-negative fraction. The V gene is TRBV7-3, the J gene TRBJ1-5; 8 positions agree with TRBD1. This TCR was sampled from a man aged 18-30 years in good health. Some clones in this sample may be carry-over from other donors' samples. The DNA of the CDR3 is TGTGCCAGCAGCTCGGACAGGGATCAGCCCCAGCATTTT. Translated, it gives CASSSDRDQPQHF. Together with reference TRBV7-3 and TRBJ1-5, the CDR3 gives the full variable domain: GAGVSQTPSNKVTEKGKYVELRCDPISGHTALYWYRQSLGQGPEFLIYFQGTGAADDSGLPNDRFFAVRPEGSVSTLKIQRTERGDSAVYLCASSSDRDQPQHFGDGTRLSIL.